These 10 T cell receptor beta chains came from one sample sequenced in a study of sequential checkpoint blockade in melanoma. The data were produced by immunoSEQ multiplex PCR, yet TCRdb's version contains in-frame clones alone and is incomplete. The sample gives roughly 8,400 clones, more than 20% of which show up once; 11% to 15% is in the top ten. Treatment noted: randomized to nivolumab then ipilimumab (arm A) or the reverse (arm B). This specimen was tumor tissue (inferred from file names), taken from a patient given nivolumab and ipilimumab in sequence. The source of these receptors is a human donor with melanoma.

This clone was counted ten times or more. The chain combines TRBV11-3 with TRBJ2-3, with D unresolved. Germline V CDR1 and CDR2: SGHNT, YENEEA. The CDR3 consists of 15 residues. With 1 base removed from V and 2 bases from J, the gap between germline ends came to 10 bases. The CDR3: CASSLGVHNTDTQYF. In DNA, the CDR3 is TGTGCCAGCAGCTTAGGGGTACACAACACAGATACGCAGTATTTT.

V usage is TRBV2 and J usage is TRBJ1-1; D remains unclear. CDR1 SNHLY and CDR2 FYNNEI come from the germline V gene. With 5 bases removed from V and 4 bases from J, the gap between germline ends came to 8 bases. The CDR3 runs 12 residues. CDR3 region: CASSFKRTEAFF. In nucleotides, the CDR3 is TGTGCCAGCAGTTTTAAACGCACTGAAGCTTTCTTT. Complete variable domain (other parts from reference TRBV2 and TRBJ1-1): EPEVTQTPSHQVTQMGQEVILRCVPISNHLYFYWYRQILGQKVEFLVSFYNNEISEKSEIFDDQFSVERPDGSNFTLKIRSTKLEDSAMYFCASSFKRTEAFFGQGTRLTVV.

The chain has TRBV28 and TRBJ2-1; D gene uncertain. Trimming removed 6 bases from V and 4 bases from J, with 7 bases in between. This CDR3 spans 12 amino acids. The V gene's germline CDR1 is MDHEN and CDR2 SYDVKM. This chain's CDR3 is CASSSRYNEQFF. CDR3 sequence (DNA): TGTGCCAGCAGCTCTAGGTACAATGAGCAGTTCTTC.

The V call is TRBV19, the J call TRBJ2-1, with D perhaps matching TRBD2 (7 bases). Germline CDR1 and CDR2: LNHDA and SQIVND (reference sequence). With 2 bases removed from V and 4 bases from J, the gap between germline ends came to 12 bases. The CDR3 covers 15 residues. CDR3 in DNA: TGTGCCAGTAGTATAAGAGGGGGGGCGTACAATGAGCAGTTCTTC. The encoded protein is CASSIRGGAYNEQFF. The full variable domain, rest sourced from reference TRBV19 and TRBJ2-1, is DGGITQSPKYLFRKEGQNVTLSCEQNLNHDAMYWYRQDPGQGLRLIYYSQIVNDFQKGDIAEGYSVSREKKESFPLTVTSAQKNPTAFYLCASSIRGGAYNEQFFGPGTRLTVL.

This sequence joins TRBV18 and TRBJ1-2, with D possibly matching TRBD1 (5 bases). Germline CDR1 reads KGHSH; CDR2 reads LQKENI. V was cut by 2 bases and J by 4 bases, with 14 bases left in between. The length of the CDR3 is 15 residues. The DNA for the CDR3 is TGTGCCAGCTCACCATCTTACGACAGATTCTATGGCTACACCTTC. This codes for CASSPSYDRFYGYTF. Drawing the rest from reference TRBV18 and TRBJ1-2, the complete variable domain is NAGVMQNPRHLVRRRGQEARLRCSPMKGHSHVYWYRQLPEEGLKFMVYLQKENIIDESGMPKERFSAEFPKEGPSILRIQQVVRGDSAAYFCASSPSYDRFYGYTFGSGTRLTVV.

The chain has TRBV11-3 and TRBJ1-2; possible D gene TRBD1, 6 bases. Trimming pared 5 bases from V and 2 bases from J, leaving 15 bases between. The CDR3 has 15 amino acids. Germline V gene data show CDR1 as SGHNT and CDR2 as YENEEA. CDR3 loop: CASSPPGDRNYGYTF. In nucleotides, the CDR3 is TGTGCCAGCAGCCCCCCTGGTGACAGGAACTATGGCTACACCTTC.

V usage is TRBV5-1 and J usage is TRBJ2-5; tentative D call: TRBD2 (6 bases). V was trimmed by 3 bases and J by 9 bases, leaving 24 bases between them. Germline-derived CDR1 and CDR2 are SGHRS and YFSETQ. This CDR3 is built from 16 residues. CDR3 in amino acids: CASSYTLVGQTGAQYF. Here the CDR3 DNA reads TGCGCCAGCAGCTATACCCTGGTTGGGCAGACGGGGGCCCAGTACTTC.

This clone has just a few counts. The V and J genes are TRBV9 and TRBJ1-1; D remains unclear. With 5 bases removed from V and 11 bases from J, the gap between germline ends came to 16 bases. Germline V lookup: CDR1 SGDLS, CDR2 YYNGEE. The CDR3 is made up of 12 amino acids. The CDR3 region has the DNA TGTGCCAGCAGACTAACTGAGGGTGAGGCTTTCTTT. Its translation is CASRLTEGEAFF.

The J gene is TRBJ2-3, the V gene TRBV9, with 8 bases matching TRBD1. This CDR3 region has 13 residues. The germline V gene encodes CDR1 SGDLS and CDR2 YYNGEE. V was pared by 5 bases and J by 5 bases, with 4 bases of the junction left unmatched. CDR3 sequence reads: CASRAGTGDTQYF. CDR3 coding DNA: TGTGCCAGCAGGGCCGGGACAGGAGATACGCAGTATTTT.

The gene calls are TRBV6-8 and TRBJ2-3; either TRBD1 or TRBD2 may supply D (5 bases each). CDR1 MNHGY and CDR2 SAAAGT come from the germline V gene. V lost 6 bases, J lost 0 bases, and 25 bases lay in between. There are 19 residues in the CDR3. The CDR3 DNA reads as TGTGCCAGCAGACCCGGGACGGCCCGGCCTAGACCTAGCACAGATACGCAGTATTTT. Translation: CASRPGTARPRPSTDTQYF.